The source of this T cell receptor (beta chain) is a study of CD8+CD57+ T cells in acquired aplastic anemia. As for the study in general: Quantities of DNA derived from sorted CD4+ and CD8+ cells averaged approximately 3 ug.

CDR3 length: 14 amino acids. Germline V lookup: CDR1 SNHLY, CDR2 FYNNEI. V lost 10 bases to trimming and J lost 2 bases, with 16 bases between them. This clonotype has a single count. The antigen remains undetermined. Study-wide findings and caveats: A significant difference in CD8+ Simpson's diversity between patients and controls was not found. Both patients and controls carried the same twenty-nine CD8+ CDR3 sequences.

TCR beta VDJ and CDR3 profiles were obtained from a genomic DNA template. TCRdb fed the reads into MiXCR, producing one record per CDR3 protein. The table lists roughly 160,000 distinct CDR3 sequences, under 75% of them singletons. The sample consisted of sorted CD4+, CD8+, or CD8+CD57+ T cells (not recorded which) from PBMCs. The gene calls are TRBV2 and TRBJ2-3; D possibly corresponds to TRBD1 (6 bases). This receptor was obtained from a human donor in good health. The CDR3 region is CATAGAHYTDTQYF. In nucleotides, the CDR3 is TGTGCCACGGCAGGGGCGCACTACACAGATACGCAGTATTTT.